Listed below are T cell receptor beta chains from one sample, sequenced in a study of beta chain features in type 1 diabetes. Assay used: immunoSEQ multiplex PCR; TCRdb lists only in-frame clones, some missing. The top ten clones hold 0.02% to 0.025% of a sample with about 700,000 clones, roughly 12% of them seen once. Specimen: naive CD4+ T cells from blood. Receptors originate from a man aged 18 to 30 with type 1 diabetes. Both conserved end residues are part of each CDR3. Each record gives: D gene, V gene, J gene, clone size, CDR3 protein, CDR3 DNA. A D gene is named only where the DNA matches it firmly. Some rows have no size entry. The others give once, few or many, or a class for an expanded clone.

.	TRBV5-1	TRBJ1-5	.	CASSLDGNQPQHF	TGCGCCAGCAGCTTGGACGGAAATCAGCCCCAGCATTTT
.	TRBV5-6	TRBJ2-1	few	CASRSSGRHKSSYNEQFF	TGTGCCAGCAGGAGCTCCGGCCGGCACAAGAGCTCCTACAATGAGCAGTTCTTC
.	TRBV5-4	TRBJ1-1	.	CASSTGTQGWGAFF	TGTGCCAGCAGCACCGGGACTCAGGGTTGGGGAGCTTTCTTT
.	TRBV18	TRBJ1-1	.	CASSQGSTEAFF	TGTGCCAGCTCACAAGGGAGTACTGAAGCTTTCTTT
.	TRBV10-3	TRBJ2-7	few	CAISEMRERPYEQYF	TGTGCCATCAGTGAAATGAGGGAACGGCCCTACGAGCAGTACTTC
.	TRBV15	TRBJ1-2	.	CATSSTTGSGYTF	TGTGCCACCAGCAGCACCACAGGGTCCGGCTACACCTTC
.	TRBV10-3	TRBJ1-3	.	CAISESGSSGNTIYF	TGTGCCATCAGTGAGTCGGGATCCTCTGGAAACACCATATATTTT
.	TRBV5-4	TRBJ2-7	few	CASGLGLEQYF	TGTGCCAGCGGATTGGGGCTCGAGCAGTACTTC
.	TRBV6-1	TRBJ2-3	few	CASSERGDTQYF	TGTGCCAGCAGTGAACGGGGAGATACGCAGTATTTT
.	TRBV7-9	TRBJ1-1	.	CASSLTANTEAFF	TGTGCCAGCAGCTTAACAGCGAACACTGAAGCTTTCTTT
.	TRBV11-2	TRBJ1-2	.	CASSLIGQSFNYGYTF	TGTGCCAGCAGCTTGATCGGGCAGAGTTTTAACTATGGCTACACCTTC
.	TRBV4-1	TRBJ1-1	.	CASSLESPNTEAFF	TGCGCCAGCAGCCTTGAGTCTCCGAACACTGAAGCTTTCTTT
TRBD2	TRBV12-5	TRBJ2-5	.	CASGTGTRAPGETQYF	TGTGCTAGTGGTACTGGGACTAGAGCCCCCGGGGAGACCCAGTACTTC
.	TRBV13	TRBJ1-1	.	CASSALSGEAFF	TGTGCCAGCAGCGCCCTCTCTGGGGAAGCTTTCTTT
.	TRBV11-3	TRBJ1-2	.	CASSLDRGYGYTF	TGTGCCAGCAGCTTAGATCGGGGCTATGGCTACACCTTC
TRBD1	TRBV13	TRBJ2-1	.	CASSPGQGGYNEQFF	TGTGCCAGCAGCCCGGGACAGGGGGGCTACAATGAGCAGTTCTTC
.	TRBV7-8	TRBJ2-1	.	CASSAPGKRNEQFF	TGTGCCAGCAGCGCCCCAGGTAAAAGGAATGAGCAGTTCTTC
.	TRBV11-1	TRBJ2-5	few	CASSFGTYGETQYF	TGTGCCAGCAGCTTCGGGACGTACGGAGAGACCCAGTACTTC
.	TRBV30	TRBJ2-7	.	CAWSGPAGYEQYF	TGTGCCTGGAGTGGGCCGGCCGGCTACGAGCAGTACTTC
.	TRBV10-3	TRBJ1-2	few	CAISDGGGYTF	TGTGCCATCAGTGATGGGGGTGGCTACACCTTC
TRBD1	TRBV5-6	TRBJ1-2	.	CASSSQGNWIPLANYGYTF	TGTGCCAGCAGCTCACAGGGGAACTGGATTCCCTTAGCTAACTATGGCTACACCTTC
.	TRBV2	TRBJ2-1	.	CASKRERSNEQFF	TGTGCCAGCAAGAGGGAGAGATCCAATGAGCAGTTCTTC
.	TRBV20-1	TRBJ1-1	few	CSAFIQPEAFF	TGCAGTGCCTTCATCCAGCCCGAAGCTTTCTTT
.	TRBV11-2	TRBJ2-1	few	CASSFLGSGASYNEQFF	TGTGCCAGCAGCTTCTTAGGTAGCGGAGCCTCCTACAATGAGCAGTTCTTC
TRBD1	TRBV6-5	TRBJ2-7	few	CASSYTDRGTDEQYF	TGTGCCAGCAGTTACACGGACAGGGGAACCGACGAGCAGTACTTC
.	TRBV6-5	TRBJ2-7	.	CASSYSLARRSYEQYF	TGTGCCAGCAGTTACTCGCTTGCCCGCAGAAGCTACGAGCAGTACTTC
TRBD1	TRBV10-2	TRBJ1-2	.	CASGQGHSYGYTF	TGCGCCTCCGGACAGGGGCACAGCTATGGCTACACCTTC
.	TRBV7-3	TRBJ2-1	.	CASSFLAASYNEQFF	TGTGCCAGCAGCTTTCTGGCCGCCTCCTACAATGAGCAGTTCTTC
.	TRBV7-6	TRBJ1-2	.	CASSSYGHIANYGYTF	TGTGCCAGCAGCTCCTACGGACATATAGCTAACTATGGCTACACCTTC
.	TRBV29-1	TRBJ2-1	.	CSVEEPQKYNEQFF	TGCAGCGTTGAAGAACCCCAGAAATACAATGAGCAGTTCTTC
.	TRBV30	TRBJ2-3	.	CAWRMTGSTDTQYF	TGTGCCTGGAGGATGACCGGTAGCACAGATACGCAGTATTTT
.	TRBV4-1	TRBJ2-5	.	CASSQDWGQTGGETQYF	TGCGCCAGCAGCCAAGATTGGGGACAAACTGGGGGAGAGACCCAGTACTTC
.	TRBV2	TRBJ1-2	.	CASSLDTLIGYTF	TGTGCCAGCAGCCTAGACACCCTAATTGGCTACACCTTC
.	TRBV6-5	TRBJ2-2	.	CAISPGLANTGELFF	TGTGCCATCAGTCCGGGACTCGCGAACACCGGGGAGCTGTTTTTT
TRBD1	TRBV4-1	TRBJ1-1	few	CASSQTGQLNTEAFF	TGCGCCAGCAGCCAGACGGGACAGTTGAACACTGAAGCTTTCTTT
.	TRBV18	TRBJ2-7	.	CASSPMGEYEQYF	TGTGCCAGCTCACCAATGGGGGAATACGAGCAGTACTTC
.	TRBV27	TRBJ2-7	.	CASSPRLSSYEQYF	TGTGCCAGCAGTCCTCGACTGAGCTCCTACGAGCAGTACTTC
.	TRBV7-9	TRBJ1-2	.	CASSQQGMRDGYTF	TGTGCCAGCAGCCAGCAGGGGATGAGAGATGGCTACACCTTC
TRBD1	TRBV7-2	TRBJ2-5	.	CASSRPAGTGGPESETQYF	TGTGCCAGCAGCCGCCCAGCCGGGACAGGGGGCCCAGAGTCGGAGACCCAGTACTTC
TRBD1	TRBV11-2	TRBJ2-3	.	CASNYRGSTDTQYF	TGTGCCAGCAACTACAGGGGAAGCACAGATACGCAGTATTTT
.	TRBV25-1	TRBJ2-6	few	CASSVGPAGANVLTF	TGTGCCAGCAGTGTCGGGCCCGCGGGGGCCAACGTCCTGACTTTC
.	TRBV10-1	TRBJ1-1	few	CASTSTDIGTEAFF	TGCGCCAGCACCTCGACCGACATTGGCACTGAAGCTTTCTTT
.	TRBV29-1	TRBJ1-2	few	CSAPNPGVNYGYTF	TGCAGCGCCCCAAACCCGGGGGTTAACTATGGCTACACCTTC
.	TRBV19	TRBJ1-1	few	CASSADSTEAFF	TGTGCCAGTAGTGCAGACAGTACTGAAGCTTTCTTT
.	TRBV5-6	TRBJ2-3	.	CASSLYGTITDTQYF	TGTGCCAGCAGCTTGTACGGGACAATCACAGATACGCAGTATTTT
TRBD1	TRBV29-1	TRBJ2-2	few	CSVGKQGSGTGELFF	TGCAGCGTTGGGAAACAGGGGAGTGGGACCGGGGAGCTGTTTTTT
TRBD1	TRBV6-1	TRBJ2-1	few	CASRTGQVYNEQFF	TGTGCCAGCAGGACGGGACAGGTCTACAATGAGCAGTTCTTC
.	TRBV29-1	TRBJ1-1	few	CSVNTNTEAFF	TGCAGCGTTAACACGAACACTGAAGCTTTCTTT
.	TRBV5-6	TRBJ2-7	.	CASSLRVYEQYF	TGTGCCAGCAGCTTGAGGGTTTACGAGCAGTACTTC
TRBD1	TRBV28	TRBJ2-1	.	CASSSPPGQGVVNEQFF	TGTGCCAGCAGCTCACCCCCGGGACAGGGGGTGGTCAATGAGCAGTTCTTC
TRBD1	TRBV2	TRBJ1-2	.	CASSEGQTTVYGYTF	TGTGCCAGCAGCGAGGGACAGACTACCGTCTATGGCTACACCTTC
.	TRBV2	TRBJ1-5	.	CASSRSGANQPQHF	TGTGCCAGCAGTCGGTCAGGGGCAAATCAGCCCCAGCATTTT
.	TRBV9	TRBJ1-1	.	CASSVDEGLIAFF	TGTGCCAGCAGCGTAGATGAGGGGTTAATAGCTTTCTTT